The 9 T cell receptor beta chains presented below share a single source sample, sequenced in a study of T cell changes during pregnancy in multiple sclerosis. Clones were sequenced by immunoSEQ multiplex PCR, and TCRdb holds only the in-frame ones, with some missing. The sample lists 35,000 to 50,000 clones, over 85% seen once, with about 0.73% in the top ten. The input for sequencing was CD4+ T cells from peripheral blood mononuclear cells, taken in the first trimester of pregnancy. The origin of the receptors is a female donor with multiple sclerosis, enrolled in a pregnancy study.

This rearrangement joins TRBV19 to TRBJ2-7; D perhaps matches TRBD1 (5 bases). The CDR3 has 15 residues. CDR1 LNHDA and CDR2 SQIVND come from the germline V gene (reference sequence). V was cut by 9 bases and J by 1 base, with 19 bases left in between. This CDR3 reads CASAAARDSSYEQYF. The CDR3 nucleotides are TGTGCCAGCGCGGCAGCCAGGGATTCGTCCTACGAGCAGTACTTC.

This rearrangement joins TRBV11-3 to TRBJ1-3; D unresolved. Deletions cut 1 base from V and 0 bases from J, with 4 bases between. Per the germline V gene, CDR1 is SGHNT and CDR2 is YENEEA. The CDR3 extends over 14 amino acids. The CDR3 here is CASSLGGSGNTIYF. The CDR3, as DNA: TGTGCCAGCAGCTTAGGAGGCTCTGGAAACACCATATATTTT.

There are a few counts of this clone. This chain uses TRBV5-1 with TRBJ2-2, with 8 bases fitting TRBD1. The CDR3 runs to 16 residues. In germline, CDR1 is SGHRS, CDR2 YFSETQ. The ends lost 3 bases at V and 4 bases at J; junction bases unmatched: 8. CDR3 sequence: CASSSGAGGVTGELFF. CDR3 DNA sequence: TGCGCCAGCAGCTCCGGGGCAGGGGGCGTCACCGGGGAGCTGTTTTTT.

The J gene is TRBJ1-1, the V gene TRBV18, with D possibly TRBD1 on 6 matching bases. V lost 3 bases and J lost 0, with 14 bases in between. Germline CDR1 reads KGHSH; CDR2 reads LQKENI. The CDR3 totals 16 residues. The CDR3 sequence is CASSPVAGTLNTEAFF. DNA for the CDR3: TGTGCCAGCTCACCCGTTGCCGGGACATTGAACACTGAAGCTTTCTTT.

This clone was picked up one time. Other nucleotide sequences from this sample produce the same CDR3. This chain joins TRBV5-1 and TRBJ2-7; TRBD2 matches at 8 bases. Trimming cost V 2 bases and J 5 bases; bases outside gene matches: 6. Germline values: CDR1 SGHRS, CDR2 YFSETQ. The CDR3 extends over 14 amino acids. The CDR3 region is CASSLGGLGNEQYF. CDR3 nucleotides: TGCGCCAGCAGCTTAGGGGGACTAGGGAACGAGCAGTACTTC.

V is TRBV5-1 and J is TRBJ2-3, with 7 bases identical to TRBD2. The CDR3 runs 15 residues. The V gene end was trimmed by 0 bases and the J gene end by 5 bases; junction bases not matched to a gene: 6. CDR1 is SGHRS, CDR2 YFSETQ, per germline. This chain's CDR3 is CASSLGTRGIDTQYF. The DNA for the CDR3 is TGCGCCAGCAGCTTGGGGACTAGGGGAATAGATACGCAGTATTTT.

The rearrangement links TRBV5-1 to TRBJ1-4, with D unresolved. Trimming removed 4 bases from V and 6 bases from J, with 16 bases in between. Looked up from germline, CDR1 is SGHRS and CDR2 is YFSETQ. The length of the CDR3 is 15 residues. CDR3 sequence (DNA): TGCGCCAGCAGCCCGCGGGGAGCTTCATATGAAAAACTGTTTTTT. Amino acid sequence: CASSPRGASYEKLFF.

Written as DNA, the CDR3 is TGTGCCAGCAGTTCGGACTCCATCCTGAGCTCCTACAATGAGCAGTTCTTC. Protein sequence: CASSSDSILSSYNEQFF. This chain uses TRBV27 with TRBJ2-1; weak D call: TRBD2 (5 bases). CDR1 MNHEY and CDR2 SMNVEV come from the germline V gene (reference sequence). This CDR3 spans 17 amino acids. The V and J ends lost 4 bases and 0 bases respectively, with 16 bases between them.

The chain's CDR3 is CASSEEVETQYF. The CDR3 DNA reads TGTGCCAGTAGTGAGGAGGTAGAGACCCAGTACTTC. The J gene is TRBJ2-5, the V gene TRBV19; tentative D call: TRBD2 (5 bases). V lost 5 bases, J lost 4 bases, and 8 bases lay in between. This CDR3 has 12 residues. The V gene's germline CDR1 is LNHDA and CDR2 SQIVND (reference sequence). Supplemented by reference TRBV19 and TRBJ2-5, the full variable domain reads DGGITQSPKYLFRKEGQNVTLSCEQNLNHDAMYWYRQDPGQGLRLIYYSQIVNDFQKGDIAEGYSVSREKKESFPLTVTSAQKNPTAFYLCASSEEVETQYFGPGTRLLVL.